This TCR beta chain came from a study of cytomegalovirus exposure and HLA in healthy donors. V shed 2 bases, J shed 3 bases, and the junction held 4 bases outside the gene matches. This CDR3 has 17 residues. Germline lookup yields CDR1 KGHSH and CDR2 LQKENI. As regards this clone: Its specificity is not known.

60 Vbeta and 13 Jbeta primers were used in PCR. The assay was immunoSEQ multiplex PCR, and TCRdb's table has in-frame clones only and misses some. The sample lists more than 110,000 clones, just under 85% occurring once. Findings of the study overall: The only immune exposure information that was available was CMV serostatus. Three CMV-associated chains proved CMV antigen-specific in vitro. Most CMV-associated TCR beta chains were later found to appear HLA-restricted. A previous analysis found most TCR beta V segments productive roughly 90% or roughly 30% of the time.

The chain joins TRBV18 to TRBJ2-3; 14 nucleotides align to TRBD2. The sequencing input was PBMCs. This receptor was identified in a young man in good health and CMV-seropositive. CDR3 sequence reads: CASSPRLAGGQTDTQYF. CDR3 DNA: TGTGCCAGCTCACCAAGACTAGCGGGAGGGCAGACAGATACGCAGTATTTT.